This record covers a single T cell receptor beta chain. It has no known antigen specificity. Base qualities are not recorded, but no much larger clone differs from it by a single base. The method was the immunoSEQ multiplex PCR assay. Held by TCRdb, this immuneACCESS table contains in-frame sequences only and omits some clones. Under half of the omission traces to an unresolved V gene where checked; the cause of the rest is unknown. The sample table lists some 48,000 clones, 93% of them with a count of one. The ten largest clones capture less than 25% of the sample. These data are taken from a study of control samples from healthy donors and cancer patients (dated by TCRdb to 2020 to 2021). V sheds 3 bases and J sheds 9 bases, leaving 18 bases between their ends. Looking up the germline V gene (reference sequence) yields CDR1 GTSNPN and CDR2 SVGIG. From the cysteine through the phenylalanine, the CDR3 covers 14 amino acids. Just the 42-base CDR3 DNA is kept, in frame starting at base 1.

The TCR was taken from a woman aged 45 to 65 with head and neck cancer. Here the chain combines TRBV30 and TRBJ2-1; no D gene call is confident. Sequenced input: PBMCs. Here is the DNA: TGTGCCTGGAGCTCTTACGGGCCCTTTGGTGAGCAGTTCTTC. The resulting protein is CAWSSYGPFGEQFF.